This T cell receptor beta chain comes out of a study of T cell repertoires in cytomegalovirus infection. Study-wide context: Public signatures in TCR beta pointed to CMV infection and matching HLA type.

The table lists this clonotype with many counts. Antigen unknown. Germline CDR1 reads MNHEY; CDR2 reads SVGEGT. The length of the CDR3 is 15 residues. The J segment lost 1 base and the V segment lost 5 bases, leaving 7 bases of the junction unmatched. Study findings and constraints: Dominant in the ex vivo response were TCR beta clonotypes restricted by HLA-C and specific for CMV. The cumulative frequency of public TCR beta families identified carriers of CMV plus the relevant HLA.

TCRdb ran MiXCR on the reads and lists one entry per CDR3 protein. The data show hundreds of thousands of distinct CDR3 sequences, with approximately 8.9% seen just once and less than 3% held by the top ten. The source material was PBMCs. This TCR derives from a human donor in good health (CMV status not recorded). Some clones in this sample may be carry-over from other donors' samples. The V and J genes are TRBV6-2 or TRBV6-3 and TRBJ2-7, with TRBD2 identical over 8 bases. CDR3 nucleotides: TGTGCCAGCAGTCCCAAGCGGGGGCCGTCCTACGAGCAGTACGTC. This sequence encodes CASSPKRGPSYEQYV.